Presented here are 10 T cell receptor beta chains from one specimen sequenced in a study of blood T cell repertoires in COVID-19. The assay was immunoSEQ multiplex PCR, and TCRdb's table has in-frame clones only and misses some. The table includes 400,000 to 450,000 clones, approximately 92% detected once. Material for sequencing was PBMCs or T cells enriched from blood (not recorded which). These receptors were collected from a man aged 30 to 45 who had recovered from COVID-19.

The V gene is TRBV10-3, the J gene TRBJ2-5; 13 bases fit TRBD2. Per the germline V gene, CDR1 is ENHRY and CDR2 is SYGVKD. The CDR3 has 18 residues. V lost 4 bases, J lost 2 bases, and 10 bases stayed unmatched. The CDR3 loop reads CAISARTSGSGQQETQYF. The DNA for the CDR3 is TGTGCCATCAGTGCCCGGACTAGCGGGAGCGGGCAGCAAGAGACCCAGTACTTC.

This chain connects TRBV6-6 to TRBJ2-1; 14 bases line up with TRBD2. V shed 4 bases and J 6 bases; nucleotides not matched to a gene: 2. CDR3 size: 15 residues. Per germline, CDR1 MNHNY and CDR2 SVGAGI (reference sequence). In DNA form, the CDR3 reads TGTGCCAGCAGTTCCGGACTAGCGGGAGGCAATGAGCAGTTCTTC. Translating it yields CASSSGLAGGNEQFF.

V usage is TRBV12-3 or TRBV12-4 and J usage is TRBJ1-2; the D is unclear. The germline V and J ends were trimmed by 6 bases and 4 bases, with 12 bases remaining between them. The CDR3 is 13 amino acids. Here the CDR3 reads CASSRSEFYGYTF. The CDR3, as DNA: TGTGCCAGCAGCCGGTCTGAGTTCTATGGCTACACCTTC.

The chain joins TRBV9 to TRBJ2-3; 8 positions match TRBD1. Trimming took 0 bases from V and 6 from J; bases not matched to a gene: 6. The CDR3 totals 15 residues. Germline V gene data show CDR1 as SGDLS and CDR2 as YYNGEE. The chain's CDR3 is CASSVDGQGWDTQYF. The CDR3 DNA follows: TGTGCCAGCAGCGTAGATGGACAGGGTTGGGATACGCAGTATTTT.

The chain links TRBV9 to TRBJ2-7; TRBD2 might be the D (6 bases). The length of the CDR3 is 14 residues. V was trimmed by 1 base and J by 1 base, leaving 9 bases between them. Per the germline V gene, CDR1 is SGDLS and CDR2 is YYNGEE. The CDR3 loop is CASSVSSVSYEQYF. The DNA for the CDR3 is TGTGCCAGCAGCGTATCTAGCGTATCCTACGAGCAGTACTTC.

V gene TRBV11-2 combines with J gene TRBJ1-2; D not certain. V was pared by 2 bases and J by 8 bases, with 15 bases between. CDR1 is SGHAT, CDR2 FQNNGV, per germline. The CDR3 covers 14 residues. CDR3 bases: TGTGCCAGCAGCTTAACCGGTTCGTCCGCCGGCTACACCTTC. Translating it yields CASSLTGSSAGYTF.

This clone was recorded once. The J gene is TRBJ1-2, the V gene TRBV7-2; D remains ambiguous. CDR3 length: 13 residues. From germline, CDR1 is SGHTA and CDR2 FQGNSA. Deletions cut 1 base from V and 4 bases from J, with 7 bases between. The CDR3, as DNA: TGTGCCAGCAGCTTAGGACAAAGCTATGGCTACACCTTC. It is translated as CASSLGQSYGYTF.

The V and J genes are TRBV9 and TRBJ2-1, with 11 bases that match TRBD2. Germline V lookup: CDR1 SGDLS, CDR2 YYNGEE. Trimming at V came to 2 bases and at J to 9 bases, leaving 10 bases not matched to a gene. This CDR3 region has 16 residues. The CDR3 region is CASSVRPGLADLEQFF. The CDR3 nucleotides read TGTGCCAGCAGCGTCAGGCCGGGACTAGCGGACCTTGAGCAGTTCTTC.

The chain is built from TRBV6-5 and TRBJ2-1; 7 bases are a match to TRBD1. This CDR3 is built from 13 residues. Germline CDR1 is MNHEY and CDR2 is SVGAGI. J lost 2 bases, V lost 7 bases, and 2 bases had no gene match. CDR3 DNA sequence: TGTGCCAGCACTGGACAGGCCTACAATGAGCAGTTCTTC. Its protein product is CASTGQAYNEQFF.

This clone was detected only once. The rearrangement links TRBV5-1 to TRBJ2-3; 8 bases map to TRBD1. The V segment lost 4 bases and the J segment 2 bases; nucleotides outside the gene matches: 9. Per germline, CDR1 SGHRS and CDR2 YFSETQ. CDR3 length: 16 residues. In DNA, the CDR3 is TGCGCCAGCAGCCCCGGACAGGGCCGGACCACAGATACGCAGTATTTT. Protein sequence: CASSPGQGRTTDTQYF. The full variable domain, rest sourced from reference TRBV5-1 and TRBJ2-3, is KAGVTQTPRYLIKTRGQQVTLSCSPISGHRSVSWYQQTPGQGLQFLFEYFSETQRNKGNFPGRFSGRQFSNSRSEMNVSTLELGDSALYLCASSPGQGRTTDTQYFGPGTRLTVL.